This passage covers 32 T cell receptor beta chains from one sample sequenced in a study of blood T cells in healthy people across ages. Through a sample-barcoded 5' primer and a J-beta primer mix, a second PCR was run for about 6 to 11 cycles. TCRdb re-analysed the 5' RACE reads in MiXCR, keeping a single row per CDR3 protein. Seen here are 2 million or so distinct CDR3 sequences, roughly 49% observed once, and the top ten hold around 2.1%. Sequencing input: blood. Receptors were obtained from a middle-aged woman in good health.

This clonotype was seen only a few times. The J gene is TRBJ1-1, the V gene TRBV7-9; 7 bases map to TRBD1. V was pared by 8 bases and J by 6 bases, with 6 bases of the junction left unmatched. From germline, CDR1 is SEHNR and CDR2 FQNEAQ (reference sequence). The CDR3 totals 12 residues. The CDR3 sequence: CASSLRGPEAFF. The CDR3 DNA sequence: TGTGCCAGCTCTCTTAGGGGGCCTGAAGCTTTCTTT.

Notes on this clonotype: Compared with germline, one end of the junction differs, possibly owing to a read error. The chain joins TRBV7-9 to TRBJ1-2; 10 nucleotides match TRBD1. Germline V lookup: CDR1 SEHNR, CDR2 FQNEAQ (reference sequence). The CDR3 extends over 15 amino acids. The CDR3 region has the DNA TGTGCCAGCAGCTTGTCCGGGACAGGGGACTACGGCTACACCTTC. Its translation: CASSLSGTGDYGYTF.

The J gene is TRBJ2-6, the V gene TRBV19, with a tentative D call TRBD1 (5 bases). The ends were cut back, 3 bases at V and 0 bases at J, with 9 bases in the middle. Germline CDR1 reads LNHDA; CDR2 reads SQIVND (reference sequence). This CDR3 has 16 residues. CDR3 amino acids: CASSMHRPSGANVLTF. For the CDR3, the DNA is TGTGCCAGTAGTATGCACAGGCCCTCTGGGGCCAACGTCCTGACTTTC.

This chain connects TRBV27 to TRBJ2-7, with D possibly called TRBD1 or TRBD2 (5 bases each). Trimming removed 6 bases at V and 0 bases at J, with 12 bases between. Germline CDR1 is MNHEY and CDR2 is SMNVEV (reference sequence). The CDR3 has 14 amino acids. CDR3 protein: CASRGDRYSYEQYF. In DNA form, the CDR3 reads TGTGCCAGCAGGGGGGACCGCTACTCCTACGAGCAGTACTTC.

This chain connects TRBV6-5 to TRBJ1-2, with a weak D call TRBD1 (5 bases). This CDR3 spans 14 amino acids. CDR1 is MNHEY, CDR2 SVGAGI, per germline. Trimming left V 2 bases short and J 6 bases short, with 13 bases between. Here the CDR3 reads CASSYQGVADGYTF. In nucleotides, the CDR3 is TGTGCCAGCAGTTACCAAGGGGTGGCGGATGGCTACACCTTC.

V gene TRBV29-1 combines with J gene TRBJ2-1; no clear D gene. The CDR3 is made up of 12 amino acids. CDR1 and CDR2 (germline): SQVTM, ANQGSEA. Trimming cost V 4 bases and J 6 bases, with 10 bases left between them. The chain's CDR3 is CSVGSYGNEQFF. CDR3 DNA: TGCAGCGTTGGTAGCTACGGCAATGAGCAGTTCTTC.

The chain employs TRBV4-3 and TRBJ2-1; a possible D gene is TRBD2 (5 bases). This CDR3 has 15 amino acids. The V end was cut by 4 bases, the J end by 3 bases, with 13 bases between. Germline CDR1 reads LGHNA; CDR2 reads YSLEER. CDR3 in DNA: TGCGCCAGCAGCCCAGACGTCGGGGTCTACAATGAGCAGTTCTTC. Translated, it gives CASSPDVGVYNEQFF.

The chain is built from TRBV4-3 and TRBJ2-4; perhaps TRBD1 as D (6 bases). V was shortened by 4 bases and J by 0 bases, with 22 bases between the two germline ends. The CDR3 length is 19 residues. Germline-derived CDR1 and CDR2 are LGHNA and YSLEER. The CDR3 coding sequence is TGCGCCAGCAGCCTAAATACTCCGGGACATCCGGTAGCCAAAAACATTCAGTACTTC. It encodes CASSLNTPGHPVAKNIQYF.

J is TRBJ2-3 and V is TRBV7-2, with 13 nucleotides matching TRBD2. The CDR3 has 22 amino acids. Germline-derived CDR1 and CDR2 are SGHTA and FQGNSA. Unmatched junction bases numbered 23, after V lost 0 bases and J lost 8 bases. The CDR3 reads CASSLAGSLKPTSGGAVGTQYF. The DNA for the CDR3 is TGTGCCAGCAGCTTAGCGGGAAGCCTCAAACCAACTAGCGGGGGGGCGGTAGGTACGCAGTATTTT.

V and J are TRBV7-9 and TRBJ1-1, with TRBD1 matching 7 bases. Germline V gene data show CDR1 as SEHNR and CDR2 as FQNEAQ (reference sequence). This CDR3 comprises 12 residues. After removal of 8 bases from V and 4 bases from J, the junction contained 4 bases not matched to a gene. CDR3 sequence: CASYRGSTEAFF. In DNA, the CDR3 is TGTGCCAGCTACAGGGGTAGCACTGAAGCTTTCTTT.

The chain carries TRBV12-3 or TRBV12-4 and TRBJ2-5; TRBD2 matches at 7 bases. With 4 bases clipped from V and 11 bases from J, the junction kept 16 bases outside the gene matches. The length of the CDR3 is 15 residues. CDR3: CASSSGLTGVNEQYF. DNA for the CDR3: TGTGCCAGCAGTTCGGGACTAACTGGGGTCAATGAGCAGTACTTC.

This chain joins TRBV27 and TRBJ2-1, with 10 bases aligning to TRBD1. This CDR3 region has 16 residues. Trimming removed 0 bases from V and 3 bases from J; junction bases left unmatched: 2. Germline assignment: CDR1 MNHEY and CDR2 SMNVEV (reference sequence). This chain's CDR3 is CASSLSGQGNYNEQFF. Here the CDR3 DNA reads TGTGCCAGCAGTTTATCGGGACAGGGGAACTACAATGAGCAGTTCTTC.

In its sample, this clonotype was seen a few times. The chain carries TRBV7-9 and TRBJ2-1, with D unclear. The CDR3 length is 15 residues. Trimming took off 2 bases at V and 1 base at J, with 9 bases between the two ends. Germline V lookup: CDR1 SEHNR, CDR2 FQNEAQ (reference sequence). Here the CDR3 reads CASSLQDRSYNEQFF. The CDR3 DNA reads as TGTGCCAGCAGCTTACAGGACCGATCCTACAATGAGCAGTTCTTC.

On this clonotype: One end of the junction does not line up with germline, which may come from a read error. V gene TRBV4-3 combines with J gene TRBJ2-6; D may be TRBD1 (6 bases). The CDR3 length is 19 residues. Germline assignment: CDR1 LGHNA and CDR2 YSLEER. The CDR3: CASSQGVTGSGSGANVPTF. Written as DNA, the CDR3 is TGCGCCAGCAGCCAGGGGGTAACAGGGTCTGGCTCTGGGGCCAACGTCCCGACTTTC.

The CDR3 sequence is CASSYWVPQPSYNEQFF. The CDR3 nucleotides read TGTGCCAGCAGTTATTGGGTTCCCCAGCCATCCTACAATGAGCAGTTCTTC. The rearrangement uses TRBV6-5 and TRBJ2-1; D unresolved. Trimming stripped 3 bases from V and 1 base from J, with 16 bases between. The CDR3 loop spans 17 amino acids. From germline, CDR1 is MNHEY and CDR2 SVGAGI.

The chain carries TRBV9 and TRBJ1-2; D may be TRBD1 (5 bases). This CDR3 has 13 residues. The V end was cut by 3 bases, the J end by 7 bases, with 13 bases between. Germline-derived CDR1 and CDR2 are SGDLS and YYNGEE. CDR3 residues: CASSAQGAVGYTF. The CDR3 DNA reads as TGTGCCAGCAGCGCCCAAGGGGCGGTTGGCTACACCTTC.

The V call is TRBV6-2 or TRBV6-3, the J call TRBJ2-7, with D perhaps matching TRBD1 (6 bases). Per the germline V gene, CDR1 is MNHEY and CDR2 is SVGEGT. Trimming removed 5 bases from V and 3 bases from J, with 17 bases in between. The CDR3 runs to 15 residues. Here the CDR3 DNA reads TGTGCCAGCAGTCCGGGACAAGGAAATTTCTACGAGCAGTACTTC. Its translation: CASSPGQGNFYEQYF.

The chain carries TRBV29-1 and TRBJ2-3; D uncertain. CDR1 SQVTM and CDR2 ANQGSEA come from the germline V gene. This CDR3 is 13 amino acids long. V was trimmed by 4 bases and J by 1 base, leaving 9 bases between them. The DNA for the CDR3 is TGCAGCGTTGGGCCAGAAGGCACAGATACGCAGTATTTT. Protein: CSVGPEGTDTQYF.

Points on this clonotype: A much larger clone is a single base away; this may be a read error. This rearrangement joins TRBV29-1 to TRBJ2-5, with D unresolved. The CDR3 contains 8 residues. Germline assignment: CDR1 SQVTM and CDR2 ANQGSEA. The germline V and J ends were trimmed by 4 bases and 10 bases, with 4 bases remaining between them. The CDR3 is CSVGIQYF. The CDR3, as DNA: TGCAGCGTTGGCATCCAGTACTTC.

This clonotype was seen a handful of times. J is TRBJ1-1 and V is TRBV5-1; TRBD1 matches at 7 bases. V lost 4 bases, J lost 9 bases, and 12 bases stayed unmatched. The CDR3 has 14 residues. CDR1 SGHRS and CDR2 YFSETQ come from the germline V gene. The CDR3 region is CASSPYNDRVKAFF. CDR3 bases: TGCGCCAGCAGCCCCTACAATGACAGGGTGAAAGCTTTCTTT.

A few counts support this clonotype. The chain employs TRBV6-5 and TRBJ1-2; D might be TRBD1 (6 bases). The germline V gene has CDR1 MNHEY and CDR2 SVGAGI. The CDR3 runs 15 residues. V was shortened by 6 bases and J by 6 bases, with 20 bases between the two germline ends. The CDR3 DNA sequence: TGTGCCAGCAGGCGCGACAGGTCACAAGGGAATGGCTACACCTTC. Protein: CASRRDRSQGNGYTF.

The chain recombines TRBV7-2 with TRBJ2-5; 10 bases match TRBD2. The CDR3 contains 15 residues. Looked up from germline, CDR1 is SGHTA and CDR2 is FQGNSA. V shed 3 bases, J shed 4 bases, and the junction held 5 bases outside the gene matches. CDR3 sequence (DNA): TGTGCCAGCAGCTTTCAGCGGGGGGGCCGAGAGACCCAGTACTTC. It specifies CASSFQRGGRETQYF. Together with reference TRBV7-2 and TRBJ2-5, the CDR3 gives the full variable domain: GAGVSQSPSNKVTEKGKDVELRCDPISGHTALYWYRQSLGQGLEFLIYFQGNSAPDKSGLPSDRFSAERTGGSVSTLTIQRTQQEDSAVYLCASSFQRGGRETQYFGPGTRLLVL.

This chain connects TRBV5-1 to TRBJ2-5; D is unclear. Germline CDR1 and CDR2: SGHRS and YFSETQ. V was clipped by 4 bases and J by 5 bases, with 9 bases between them. This CDR3 spans 12 amino acids. The CDR3 protein is CASSMELETQYF. DNA of the CDR3: TGCGCCAGCAGCATGGAGTTGGAGACCCAGTACTTC.

Many counts were recorded for this clonotype. The J gene is TRBJ1-6, the V gene TRBV6-5, with D unclear. Trimming took 3 bases from V and 6 from J, leaving 3 bases between them. Per the germline V gene, CDR1 is MNHEY and CDR2 is SVGAGI. The CDR3 has 12 amino acids. The CDR3 reads CASSYSNSPLHF. Written as DNA, the CDR3 is TGTGCCAGCAGTTATAGTAATTCACCCCTCCACTTT.

The chain joins TRBV6-5 to TRBJ2-4, with D unresolved. Trimming stripped 0 bases from V and 1 base from J, with 7 bases between. Germline-derived CDR1 and CDR2 are MNHEY and SVGAGI. The CDR3 has 15 amino acids. The CDR3 DNA reads as TGTGCCAGCAGTTACTCGGAACCCGCCAAAAACATTCAGTACTTC. This codes for CASSYSEPAKNIQYF.

There are many counts of this clonotype. This chain uses TRBV3-1 with TRBJ2-5; 9 nucleotides line up with TRBD2. This CDR3 has 15 residues. Trimming at V came to 0 bases and at J to 4 bases, leaving 3 bases not matched to a gene. Germline CDR1 is LGHDT and CDR2 is YNNKEL (reference sequence). CDR3 bases: TGTGCCAGCAGCCAAGATAGCGGGGGCAGAGAGACCCAGTACTTC. The encoded protein is CASSQDSGGRETQYF.

A word on this clonotype: A read error may produce the germline difference seen at one junction end. This chain connects TRBV12-3 or TRBV12-4 to TRBJ2-1; 10 bases are shared with TRBD2. CDR3 length: 16 residues. DNA of the CDR3: TGTGCCAGCAGTTCCTCTAGCGGGGGCGCCTACAATGAGCGGTTCTTC. This translates into CASSSSSGGAYNERFF.

With respect to this clonotype: An end of the junction does not agree with germline; a read error may underlie this. The chain has TRBV27 and TRBJ1-5; unclear D gene. CDR3 length equals 14 residues. Germline lookup yields CDR1 MNHEY and CDR2 SMNVEV (reference sequence). The CDR3 protein is CASSKFFPDQPQHF. The CDR3 nucleotides read TGCGCCAGCAGCAAATTCTTCCCAGATCAGCCCCAGCATTTT.

To note about this clonotype: Being one base from a much bigger clone, this may be a read error. The DNA of the CDR3 is TGTGCCAGCAGCCCGGGACCAGCGGCCTACAATGAGCAGTTCTTC. This codes for CASSPGPAAYNEQFF. The V gene is TRBV12-3 or TRBV12-4, the J gene TRBJ2-1; either TRBD1 or TRBD2 may fit D (5 bases each). This CDR3 contains 15 residues. Trimming shortened V by 6 bases and J by 2 bases, and 14 bases separated the two germline ends.

The V and J genes are TRBV2 and TRBJ2-7, with 9 nucleotides matching TRBD2. The ends lost 8 bases at V and 10 bases at J; junction bases unmatched: 18. Germline values: CDR1 SNHLY, CDR2 FYNNEI. This CDR3 contains 15 residues. The CDR3 bases are TGTGCCAGCGAGGGCCTAGCGGGGAGAGCAAGGGCCCAGTACTTC. Amino acid sequence: CASEGLAGRARAQYF.

The rearrangement links TRBV20-1 to TRBJ2-3; D tentatively fits TRBD1 or TRBD2 (6 bases each). The CDR3 covers 15 residues. Germline V gives CDR1 DFQATT, CDR2 SNEGSKA (reference sequence). Trimming left V 4 bases short and J 1 base short, with 15 bases between. CDR3 sequence reads: CSATRGGRGTDTQYF. The CDR3 nucleotides read TGCAGTGCTACCAGGGGAGGAAGAGGCACAGATACGCAGTATTTT.

This clonotype showed up just a few times. The V call is TRBV4-3, the J call TRBJ1-2; possible D gene TRBD1, 5 bases. This CDR3 region has 13 residues. Trimming took 3 bases from V and 7 from J, leaving 12 bases between them. CDR1 and CDR2 from the germline V gene are LGHNA and YSLEER. CDR3 loop: CASSHDSRLGYTF. CDR3 nucleotide sequence: TGCGCCAGCAGCCACGACAGTCGTCTTGGCTACACCTTC.